Below, one TCR beta chain is given with its context. No antigen is known for it. A read error may account for a junction end that differs from germline. The sample is drawn from a study of tumor-infiltrating lymphocytes in primary liver carcinoma. Both blood RNA, taken from unsorted whole blood, and germline DNA were extracted. Prior to surgery, four milliliters of peripheral blood were drawn. A primer in the constant region served to generate TCR beta cDNA from approximately 450 ng of total RNA. ARM-PCR, slightly modified, supplied the TCR beta libraries through three nested multiplex PCR rounds. The study ran its first two PCR rounds for 9 to 10 cycles each, using TRBV1-TRBV30 forward primers and a C-beta reverse primer. One entry per CDR3 protein results from TCRdb running MiXCR on the multiplex PCR reads. The table includes almost 200,000 distinct CDR3 sequences, 65% detected once. Study-wide points: Lower overlap was observed for tumor-adjacent and tumor-blood pairs relative to tumor region pairs. The 250 largest clones made up significantly more of tumor than blood repertoires (p = 0.039).

The CDR3 runs 15 residues. The germline CDR1 and CDR2 sequences are MNHNY and SVGAGI (reference sequence). The sequencing sample was made of peripheral blood. This clonotype was obtained from a woman aged 55-69 years with primary liver carcinoma and hepatitis B virus infection. The gene calls are TRBV6-6 and TRBJ1-5, with D perhaps matching TRBD1 (5 bases). The CDR3 is CAGSLGGDDNQPQHF. CDR3 nucleotides: TGTGCCGGCAGCCTGGGCGGGGACGACAATCAGCCCCAGCATTTT.